This TCR beta chain was obtained from a study of cytomegalovirus exposure and HLA in healthy donors. Study-level background: There were 350 to 400 genotyped donors. Of these, roughly 80% fell in the genetic ancestry cluster associated with self-reported Caucasian donors.

V gave up 4 bases and J gave up 8 bases; unmatched junction bases: 10. This CDR3 has 15 amino acids. Germline CDR1 is WSHSY and CDR2 is SAAADI. Regarding the study as a whole: Overall, approximately 180 TCR beta chains were annotated as cytomegalovirus-associated.

It was with 60 Vbeta and 13 Jbeta primers that the PCR ran. Using immunoSEQ multiplex PCR, the repertoire was profiled, and TCRdb retains in-frame clones only, with some absent. In the table there are about 150,000 clones, roughly 80% of which are singletons. Everyone who donated was a healthy bone marrow donor. Notes on this clone: Its cognate antigen is unknown.

The TCR sequence derives from a woman aged 40 to 49 in good health and CMV-seronegative. The chain employs TRBV10-2 and TRBJ1-4, with 7 positions matching TRBD1. The sample consisted of PBMCs. The CDR3 is CASSVLDRLREKLFF. The CDR3 coding sequence is TGCGCCAGCAGTGTTTTGGACAGGCTTAGGGAAAAACTGTTTTTT.